The 13 T cell receptor beta chains in this list originate from one sample, sequenced in a study. A single record per CDR3 protein comes from TCRdb applying MiXCR to the RT-PCR reads. The data contain about 680,000 distinct CDR3 sequences, 13% to 15% of them singletons. Sequenced material: memory CD4+ T cells from blood. The receptors were sampled from a female donor in good health, serving as a healthy control.

There are a few counts of this clonotype. The gene calls are TRBV9 and TRBJ2-1; 10 bases match TRBD2. CDR1 is SGDLS and CDR2 is YYNGEE in the germline V gene. Unmatched junction bases numbered 2, after V lost 2 bases and J lost 3 bases. The CDR3 contains 15 residues. CDR3 residues: CASSVTSGDYNEQFF. CDR3 nucleotides: TGTGCCAGCAGCGTTACTAGCGGGGACTACAATGAGCAGTTCTTC.

The chain recombines TRBV20-1 with TRBJ2-7; the D gene is possibly TRBD2 (5 bases). Per the germline V gene, CDR1 is DFQATT and CDR2 is SNEGSKA (reference sequence). This CDR3 has 13 amino acids. V shed 0 bases and J shed 9 bases, with 15 bases lying between them. CDR3 sequence: CSARDELALGQYF. The CDR3 DNA reads TGCAGTGCTAGAGACGAGCTAGCCCTAGGGCAGTACTTC.

V and J are TRBV27 and TRBJ1-4, with D possibly TRBD1 on 6 matching bases. V was shortened by 8 bases and J by 5 bases, with 15 bases between the two germline ends. Germline CDR1 reads MNHEY; CDR2 reads SMNVEV (reference sequence). This CDR3 spans 14 amino acids. The CDR3 DNA follows: TGTGCCAGCCGGAGGGGGGCGGTGAATGAAAAACTGTTTTTT. Translation gives CASRRGAVNEKLFF.

In its sample, this clonotype was seen once. The rearrangement links TRBV10-1 to TRBJ1-2; no clear D gene. Germline V gives CDR1 WNHNN, CDR2 SYGVQD (reference sequence). Between the trimmed V and J ends, which lost 6 bases and 0 bases, there was a span of 29 bases. This CDR3 is 20 amino acids long. CDR3 in DNA: TGCGCCAGCAGGAGAGTTATGAGACTGTTGGATCGGATGGCTAACTATGGCTACACCTTC. Encoded protein: CASRRVMRLLDRMANYGYTF.

The rearrangement links TRBV21-1 to TRBJ2-2; the DNA was not compared with TRBD1, the D call given in the table. TRBV21-1 is tagged as a pseudogene. This CDR3 comprises 15 residues. The CDR3 here is CASSKGQGRTGELFF. The DNA of the CDR3 is TGTGCCAGCAGCAAAGGACAGGGACGAACCGGGGAGCTGTTTTTT.

The chain uses TRBV11-2 and TRBJ2-1; D is ambiguous. The CDR3 spans 13 residues. CDR1 and CDR2 (germline): SGHAT, FQNNGV. Trimming pared 1 base from V and 5 bases from J, leaving 6 bases between. The CDR3 reads CASSLARDNEQFF. In DNA form, the CDR3 reads TGTGCCAGCAGCTTAGCAAGGGACAATGAGCAGTTCTTC.

The genes are TRBV7-2 and TRBJ1-1; TRBD1 might be the D (5 bases). Between the trimmed V and J ends, which lost 1 base and 6 bases, there was a span of 9 bases. Germline V gives CDR1 SGHTA, CDR2 FQGNSA. The CDR3 loop spans 13 amino acids. The CDR3 DNA follows: TGTGCCAGCAGCTTAGGATCGGGGGCTGAAGCTTTCTTT. Translating gives CASSLGSGAEAFF.

The rearrangement links TRBV29-1 to TRBJ2-7; possibly TRBD2 for D (7 bases). The CDR3 spans 16 residues. Germline V gene data show CDR1 as SQVTM and CDR2 as ANQGSEA. V lost 7 bases to trimming and J lost 2 bases, with 24 bases between them. CDR3 amino acids: CSAKEGGGGSAYEQYF. The CDR3 DNA is TGCAGCGCAAAAGAGGGGGGCGGGGGTTCTGCCTACGAGCAGTACTTC.

This clonotype was seen repeatedly, ten times or more. This sequence joins TRBV20-1 and TRBJ2-7; 7 positions agree with TRBD2. Germline CDR1 DFQATT, CDR2 SNEGSKA (reference sequence). This CDR3 contains 14 residues. Trimming removed 5 bases from V and 6 bases from J; junction bases left unmatched: 13. The CDR3 DNA follows: TGCAGTGCTCGAGGAAGAGGGAGGGCAGTCGAGCAGTACTTC. Its translation is CSARGRGRAVEQYF.

This clonotype appeared many times. The chain has TRBV20-1 and TRBJ2-1, with no clear D. The CDR3 spans 13 residues. Germline-derived CDR1 and CDR2 are DFQATT and SNEGSKA (reference sequence). V lost 4 bases and J lost 3, with 10 bases in between. The CDR3 DNA follows: TGCAGTGCTACTGGTCCGAACTACAATGAGCAGTTCTTC. As protein: CSATGPNYNEQFF.

The CDR3 DNA follows: TGTGCCAGCAGTTTCGGACTAGCGGGGGGTGTTGAGCAGTTCTTC. Translating gives CASSFGLAGGVEQFF. The rearrangement joins TRBV12-3 or TRBV12-4 to TRBJ2-1, with 14 bases aligning to TRBD2. The trim removed 3 bases at V and 9 bases at J, leaving 4 bases unmatched. The CDR3 runs 15 residues.

This clonotype showed up just a few times. This chain uses TRBV7-2 with TRBJ1-1; D ambiguous. The CDR3 extends over 14 amino acids. Germline V gives CDR1 SGHTA, CDR2 FQGNSA. Trimming pared 2 bases from V and 4 bases from J, leaving 11 bases between. The chain's CDR3 is CASSLFQAGTEAFF. DNA for the CDR3: TGTGCCAGCAGCTTATTCCAGGCGGGCACTGAAGCTTTCTTT.

This clonotype has just a few counts. J is TRBJ2-5 and V is TRBV3-1; 10 nucleotides line up with TRBD2. CDR1 is LGHDT and CDR2 is YNNKEL in the germline V gene (reference sequence). With 4 bases clipped from V and 5 bases from J, the junction kept 13 bases outside the gene matches. The CDR3 contains 17 residues. CDR3 sequence (DNA): TGTGCCAGCAGCCCACCCAGATATAGCGGGAGGCTGGAGACCCAGTACTTC. Protein product: CASSPPRYSGRLETQYF.